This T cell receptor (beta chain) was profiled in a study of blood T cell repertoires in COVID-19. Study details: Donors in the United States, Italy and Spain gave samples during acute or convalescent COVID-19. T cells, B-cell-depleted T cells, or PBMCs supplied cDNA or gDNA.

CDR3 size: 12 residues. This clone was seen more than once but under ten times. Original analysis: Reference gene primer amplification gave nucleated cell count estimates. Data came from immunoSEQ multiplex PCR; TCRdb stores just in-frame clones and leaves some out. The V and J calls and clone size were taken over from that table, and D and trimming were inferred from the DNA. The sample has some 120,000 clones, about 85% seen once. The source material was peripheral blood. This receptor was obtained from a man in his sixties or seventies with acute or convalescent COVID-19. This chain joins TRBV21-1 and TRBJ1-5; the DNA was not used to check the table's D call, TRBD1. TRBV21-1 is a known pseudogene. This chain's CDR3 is CANRGLVQPQHF. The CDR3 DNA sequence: TGTGCCAACAGGGGGCTGGTTCAGCCCCAGCATTTT.